This T cell receptor beta chain was identified in a study of T cell repertoires and HLA-DP antigens. Overall study findings and caveats: Previously undetected clones averaged approximately 34% and 48% against the two alleles respectively. Sorted CD137+ clonality was approximately 0.38 for both alloantigens, versus 0.03 to 0.04 pre-culture. Antigen presentation used HeLa cells, with total CD4+ cells responding.

Measured with immunoSEQ multiplex PCR; TCRdb has only the in-frame clones, and not every one. The sample records over 60,000 clones, just under 80% being singletons. The CDR3 extends over 15 amino acids. The germline V gene has CDR1 SEHNR and CDR2 FQNEAQ (reference sequence). Trimming left V 5 bases short and J 4 bases short, with 17 bases between. With regard to this clone: Its target is unknown.

The source of this sequence is a man between 60 and 75 years old in good health and CMV-seronegative. The sequenced sample consisted of CD4+ T cells from PBMCs. V is TRBV7-9 and J is TRBJ1-2; D gene uncertain. The CDR3 DNA follows: TGTGCCAGCAGCGCTCCCGGTGCCCCGGGCTATGGCTACACCTTC. Amino acid sequence: CASSAPGAPGYGYTF.